This entry describes one T cell receptor beta chain. The data derive from a study of technical replicates of blood from four donors. This CDR3 has 13 amino acids. V dropped 5 bases and J dropped 7; count of bases not matched to a gene: 5. Germline V gene sequence: CDR1 MNHNY, CDR2 SVGAGI (reference sequence). Clones were read by immunoSEQ multiplex PCR, and TCRdb kept only the in-frame ones, dropping some. Among around 63,000 clones listed, 95% to 98% were seen once. The chain couples TRBV6-6 to TRBJ2-7, with 10 bases aligning to TRBD2. The specimen sequenced was T cells isolated from PBMCs. This receptor was taken from a human donor in good health. The CDR3 nucleotides read TGTGCCAGCAGTCTAGCGGGAGTTGGAGAGCAGTACTTC. Its translation: CASSLAGVGEQYF.